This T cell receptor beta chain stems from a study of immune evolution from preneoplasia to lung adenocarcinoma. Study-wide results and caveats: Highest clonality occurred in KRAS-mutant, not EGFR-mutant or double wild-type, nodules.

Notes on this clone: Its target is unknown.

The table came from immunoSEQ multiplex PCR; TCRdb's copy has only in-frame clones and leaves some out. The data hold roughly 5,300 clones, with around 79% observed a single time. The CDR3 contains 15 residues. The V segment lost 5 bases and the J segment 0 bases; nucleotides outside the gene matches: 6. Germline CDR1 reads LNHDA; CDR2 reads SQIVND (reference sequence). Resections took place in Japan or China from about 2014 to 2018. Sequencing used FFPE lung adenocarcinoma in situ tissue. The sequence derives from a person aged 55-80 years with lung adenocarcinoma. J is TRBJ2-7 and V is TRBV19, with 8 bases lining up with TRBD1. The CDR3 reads CASSLRTGTSYEQYF. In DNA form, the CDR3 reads TGTGCCAGTAGTCTCCGGACAGGGACCTCCTACGAGCAGTACTTC.